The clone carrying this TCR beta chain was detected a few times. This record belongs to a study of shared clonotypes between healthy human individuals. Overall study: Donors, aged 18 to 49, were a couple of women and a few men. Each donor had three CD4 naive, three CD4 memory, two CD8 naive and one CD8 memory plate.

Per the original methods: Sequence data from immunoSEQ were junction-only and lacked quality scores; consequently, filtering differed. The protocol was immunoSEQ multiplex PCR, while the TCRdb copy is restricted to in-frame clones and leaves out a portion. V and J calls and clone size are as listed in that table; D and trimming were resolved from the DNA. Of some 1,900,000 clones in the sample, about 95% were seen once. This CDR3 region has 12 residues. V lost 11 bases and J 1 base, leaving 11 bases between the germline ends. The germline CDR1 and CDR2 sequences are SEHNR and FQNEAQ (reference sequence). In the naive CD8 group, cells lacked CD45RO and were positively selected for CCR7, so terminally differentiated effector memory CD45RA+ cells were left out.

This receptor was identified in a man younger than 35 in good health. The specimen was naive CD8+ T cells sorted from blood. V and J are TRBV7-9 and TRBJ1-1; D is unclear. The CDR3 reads CAAGGPNTEAFF. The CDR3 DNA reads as TGTGCCGCCGGAGGACCGAACACTGAAGCTTTCTTT.